Shown below are 27 T cell receptor beta chains from a single sample sequenced in a study of shared clonotypes between healthy human individuals. The repertoire was sequenced with immunoSEQ multiplex PCR; TCRdb's copy has only in-frame clones and lacks some. The table shows about 110,000 clones, with about 70% occurring only once. Sequencing input: memory CD8+ T cells sorted from blood. Indicated subset: CD45RO+ cells pooled with CCR7-negative TemRA cells. These receptors all come from a woman in her thirties in good health.

CDR3 nucleotide sequence: TGTGCCAGCAAATCCACCCCTCGGGTGTCACACGAGCAGTACTTC. Its translation is CASKSTPRVSHEQYF. The chain combines TRBV27 with TRBJ2-7; the D is unclear. The CDR3 has 15 residues. V was cut by 7 bases and J by 5 bases, with 21 bases left in between. In germline, CDR1 is MNHEY, CDR2 SMNVEV (reference sequence).

This clone appeared once. DNA for the CDR3: TGTGCCAGCAGGCAAGGGGACAGTCGCAATCAGCCCCAGCATTTT. It codes for CASRQGDSRNQPQHF. The chain carries TRBV2 and TRBJ1-5; TRBD1 agrees at 7 bases. With 6 bases clipped from V and 2 bases from J, the junction kept 7 bases outside the gene matches. The germline V gene encodes CDR1 SNHLY and CDR2 FYNNEI. This CDR3 region has 15 residues.

This chain uses TRBV10-3 with TRBJ2-1; 8 nucleotides agree with TRBD2. The length of the CDR3 is 15 residues. Germline trimming cut 8 bases from V and 4 bases from J; bases unmatched to any gene: 10. Germline values: CDR1 ENHRY, CDR2 SYGVKD. The CDR3 here is CAIGPASGLYNEQFF. The CDR3 DNA reads as TGTGCCATCGGCCCAGCTAGCGGGCTTTACAATGAGCAGTTCTTC.

V usage is TRBV7-6 and J usage is TRBJ2-3; 11 nucleotides align to TRBD2. The junction had 6 bases not matched to a gene; V was cut back by 5 bases and J by 2 bases. The CDR3 runs 16 residues. CDR1 SGHVS and CDR2 FNYEAQ come from the germline V gene. CDR3 sequence (DNA): TGTGCCAGCAGCAGGGGGGGACTAGCGGACACAGATACGCAGTATTTT. Protein product: CASSRGGLADTDTQYF.

This clone was seen at least ten times. The V call is TRBV6-1, the J call TRBJ1-1, with D perhaps TRBD1 (5 bases). Germline loops: CDR1 MNHNS, CDR2 SASEGT. Trimming stripped 1 base from V and 6 bases from J, with 18 bases between. This CDR3 contains 16 residues. In DNA, the CDR3 is TGTGCCAGCAGTGAAGGAGTGGCGGGGCTTAGGGCTGAAGCTTTCTTT. This codes for CASSEGVAGLRAEAFF.

The chain couples TRBV6-1 to TRBJ2-7; TRBD1 aligns across 9 bases. The junction had 4 bases not matched to a gene; V was cut back by 3 bases and J by 1 base. Germline V lookup: CDR1 MNHNS, CDR2 SASEGT. CDR3 length equals 15 residues. CDR3 coding DNA: TGTGCCAGCAGTGATGACGGGACAGGGTCCTACGAGCAGTACTTC. It specifies CASSDDGTGSYEQYF.

The genes are TRBV27 and TRBJ1-4; perhaps TRBD1 as D (6 bases). The germline V gene encodes CDR1 MNHEY and CDR2 SMNVEV (reference sequence). This CDR3 has 17 amino acids. Trimming removed 0 bases at V and 8 bases at J, with 19 bases between. CDR3 sequence (DNA): TGTGCCAGCAGTTTATCTAGTTTGTGGGGGCCTGGAGAAAAACTGTTTTTT. Translating it yields CASSLSSLWGPGEKLFF. The full variable domain, in which reference TRBV27 and TRBJ1-4 provide the parts outside the CDR3, is EAQVTQNPRYLITVTGKKLTVTCSQNMNHEYMSWYRQDPGLGLRQIYYSMNVEVTDKGDVPEGYKVSRKEKRNFPLILESPSPNQTSLYFCASSLSSLWGPGEKLFFGSGTQLSVL.

This chain joins TRBV29-1 and TRBJ2-7; 9 bases fit TRBD1. CDR1 is SQVTM, CDR2 ANQGSEA, per germline. J lost 2 bases, V lost 7 bases, and 6 bases had no gene match. The CDR3 is made up of 13 amino acids. CDR3: CSAWTGDTYEQYF. The CDR3 DNA sequence: TGCAGCGCCTGGACAGGGGACACCTACGAGCAGTACTTC.

The CDR3 loop reads CASSEGPASETYEQYF. The CDR3 DNA reads TGTGCCAGCAGTGAGGGTCCGGCTAGCGAAACCTACGAGCAGTACTTC. The genes are TRBV2 and TRBJ2-7; weak D call: TRBD2 (6 bases). The ends were cut back, 3 bases at V and 2 bases at J, with 17 bases in the middle. The CDR3 covers 16 residues. The germline gives CDR1 SNHLY, CDR2 FYNNEI.

This clone was picked up a small number of times. The chain has TRBV25-1 and TRBJ2-1; TRBD2 matches 8 bases. This CDR3 is built from 16 residues. CDR1 MGHDK and CDR2 SYGVNS come from the germline V gene. V lost 3 bases and J lost 8; bases outside the gene matches: 12. The CDR3 spells CASSDTPGLEFYEQFF. In nucleotides, the CDR3 is TGTGCCAGCAGTGATACGCCGGGACTAGAGTTTTATGAGCAGTTCTTC.

The rearrangement links TRBV19 to TRBJ2-7; TRBD1 matches 8 bases. V lost 3 bases and J lost 0; bases outside the gene matches: 1. The CDR3 has 14 residues. Germline V gives CDR1 LNHDA, CDR2 SQIVND (reference sequence). The chain's CDR3 is CASSMQGASYEQYF. The CDR3, as DNA: TGTGCCAGTAGTATGCAGGGGGCCTCCTACGAGCAGTACTTC.

This chain links TRBV7-9 with TRBJ1-3; 7 bases match TRBD1. The CDR3 has 15 residues. Looked up from germline, CDR1 is SEHNR and CDR2 is FQNEAQ (reference sequence). V shed 2 bases, J shed 3 bases, and the junction held 4 bases outside the gene matches. CDR3 DNA: TGTGCCAGCAGCTTATCCCACAGGGGTGGAAACACCATATATTTT. Translating it yields CASSLSHRGGNTIYF.

The V call is TRBV7-9, the J call TRBJ1-2; no firm D call. CDR1 and CDR2 from the germline V gene are SEHNR and FQNEAQ (reference sequence). The length of the CDR3 is 18 residues. V shed 7 bases and J shed 0 bases, with 24 bases lying between them. Written as DNA, the CDR3 is TGTGCCAGCAAACTTTTGGATTTGGACGGGATAGCTAACTATGGCTACACCTTC. This gives the protein CASKLLDLDGIANYGYTF.

The chain carries TRBV7-9 and TRBJ2-3; 10 bases are shared with TRBD1. The CDR3 runs to 16 residues. With V trimmed by 5 bases and J by 3 bases, 8 bases remained unmatched. CDR1 and CDR2 (germline): SEHNR, FQNEAQ (reference sequence). This chain's CDR3 is CASSPQPGQGTDTQYF. CDR3 DNA: TGTGCCAGCAGCCCGCAACCGGGACAGGGGACAGATACGCAGTATTTT.

The genes are TRBV25-1 and TRBJ2-7, with TRBD1 matching over 8 bases. V lost 1 base and J lost 7; bases outside the gene matches: 9. The CDR3 is 15 residues long. Looked up from germline, CDR1 is MGHDK and CDR2 is SYGVNS. CDR3 amino acids: CASSESGQAAEEQYF. The CDR3 region has the DNA TGTGCCAGCAGTGAATCGGGACAGGCAGCCGAAGAGCAGTACTTC.

This clone was detected a few times. The CDR3: CASGIMSRSSYNEQFF. In nucleotides, the CDR3 is TGTGCCAGCGGTATCATGAGCCGGAGCTCCTACAATGAGCAGTTCTTC. This chain links TRBV2 with TRBJ2-1; the D is unclear. V lost 8 bases to trimming and J lost 0 bases, with 17 bases between them. CDR1 and CDR2 (germline): SNHLY, FYNNEI. The CDR3 consists of 16 residues.

The chain is built from TRBV7-3 and TRBJ1-1; D uncertain. This CDR3 region has 12 residues. Germline lookup yields CDR1 SGHTA and CDR2 FQGTGA. V shed 2 bases and J shed 4 bases, with 5 bases lying between them. CDR3 sequence: CASSLWATEAFF. CDR3 DNA: TGTGCCAGCAGCTTATGGGCCACTGAAGCTTTCTTT. Complete variable domain (other parts from reference TRBV7-3 and TRBJ1-1): GAGVSQTPSNKVTEKGKYVELRCDPISGHTALYWYRQSLGQGPEFLIYFQGTGAADDSGLPNDRFFAVRPEGSVSTLKIQRTERGDSAVYLCASSLWATEAFFGQGTRLTVV.

V gene TRBV19 combines with J gene TRBJ2-1; 9 bases fit TRBD2. Trimming took 4 bases from V and 12 from J; bases not matched to a gene: 16. The CDR3 spans 16 residues. Per germline, CDR1 LNHDA and CDR2 SQIVND (reference sequence). CDR3 coding DNA: TGTGCCAGTAGTAACTCGGCGGGAGGGCCCGGATGGGGGCAGTTCTTC. This gives the protein CASSNSAGGPGWGQFF. The variable domain in full, completed from reference TRBV19 and TRBJ2-1, reads DGGITQSPKYLFRKEGQNVTLSCEQNLNHDAMYWYRQDPGQGLRLIYYSQIVNDFQKGDIAEGYSVSREKKESFPLTVTSAQKNPTAFYLCASSNSAGGPGWGQFFGPGTRLTVL.

This chain links TRBV27 with TRBJ2-7; possible D gene TRBD2, 5 bases. Germline V CDR1 and CDR2: MNHEY, SMNVEV (reference sequence). V was clipped by 0 bases and J by 3 bases, with 12 bases between them. The CDR3 length is 15 residues. CDR3 protein: CASSLSQRTVYEQYF. In DNA form, the CDR3 reads TGTGCCAGCAGTTTATCCCAACGGACTGTCTACGAGCAGTACTTC.

This sequence joins TRBV19 and TRBJ1-5, with D unclear. The CDR3 totals 14 residues. V shed 5 bases and J shed 3 bases, with 11 bases lying between them. Per the germline V gene, CDR1 is LNHDA and CDR2 is SQIVND (reference sequence). CDR3 protein: CASSSLEVNQPQHF. CDR3 DNA sequence: TGTGCCAGTAGTTCCCTGGAAGTCAATCAGCCCCAGCATTTT.

The rearrangement links TRBV30 to TRBJ2-5; D uncertain. The DNA end is a closer match to TRBJ2-7, so the J assignment may be wrong. Germline CDR1 and CDR2: GTSNPN and SVGIG (reference sequence). The CDR3 is made up of 12 amino acids. CDR3 region: CAWSVSYYEQYF. Written as DNA, the CDR3 is TGTGCCTGGAGTGTGAGCTACTACGAGCAGTACTTC.

CDR3 in DNA: TGTGCCAGCAGCGGTCGGGTAACGACTAATGAAAAACTGTTTTTT. Its translation: CASSGRVTTNEKLFF. The rearrangement joins TRBV9 to TRBJ1-4; the D is unclear. The germline CDR1 and CDR2 sequences are SGDLS and YYNGEE. V shed 3 bases and J shed 2 bases, with 11 bases lying between them. The CDR3 covers 15 residues.

This rearrangement joins TRBV29-1 to TRBJ2-1; TRBD2 aligns across 11 bases. V lost 7 bases to trimming and J lost 6 bases; unmatched junction nucleotides: 8. The V gene's germline CDR1 is SQVTM and CDR2 ANQGSEA. The CDR3 runs 14 residues. The CDR3 loop is CSAELAGESNEQFF. The CDR3 DNA sequence: TGCAGCGCCGAACTAGCGGGAGAAAGCAATGAGCAGTTCTTC.

This clone was seen a handful of times. The DNA for the CDR3 is TGTGCCAGCAGTGACGGATCAAATCAGCCCCAGCATTTT. The encoded protein is CASSDGSNQPQHF. This rearrangement joins TRBV6-4 to TRBJ1-5; no firm D call. Looked up from germline, CDR1 is MRHNA and CDR2 is SNTAGT. Trimming shortened V by 2 bases and J by 4 bases, and 6 bases separated the two germline ends. The CDR3 runs 13 residues.

This clone has at least ten counts. The chain carries TRBV10-3 and TRBJ2-1; D is perhaps TRBD2 (6 bases). V was pared by 0 bases and J by 3 bases, with 15 bases between. This CDR3 contains 17 residues. Germline V gene sequence: CDR1 ENHRY, CDR2 SYGVKD. The CDR3 DNA follows: TGTGCCATCAGTGAGTCGGAAGGTAGCGGAGACTACAATGAGCAGTTCTTC. Its translation is CAISESEGSGDYNEQFF.

The chain links TRBV5-1 to TRBJ2-7; the match to TRBD2 covers 10 bases. Germline V gene lookup returns CDR1 SGHRS and CDR2 YFSETQ. The V gene end was trimmed by 3 bases and the J gene end by 4 bases; junction bases not matched to a gene: 10. The CDR3 has 16 amino acids. The CDR3 here is CASSSSSSGRWYEQYF. For the CDR3, the DNA is TGCGCCAGCAGCTCCTCAAGTAGCGGGAGGTGGTACGAGCAGTACTTC.

V usage is TRBV27 and J usage is TRBJ2-1; 10 bases align to TRBD2. Germline CDR1 reads MNHEY; CDR2 reads SMNVEV (reference sequence). V lost 3 bases, J lost 4 bases, and 3 bases stayed unmatched. The CDR3 is 15 residues long. Written as DNA, the CDR3 is TGTGCCAGCAGTTTGGTAGCGGGAGGTTACAATGAGCAGTTCTTC. Translating it yields CASSLVAGGYNEQFF.